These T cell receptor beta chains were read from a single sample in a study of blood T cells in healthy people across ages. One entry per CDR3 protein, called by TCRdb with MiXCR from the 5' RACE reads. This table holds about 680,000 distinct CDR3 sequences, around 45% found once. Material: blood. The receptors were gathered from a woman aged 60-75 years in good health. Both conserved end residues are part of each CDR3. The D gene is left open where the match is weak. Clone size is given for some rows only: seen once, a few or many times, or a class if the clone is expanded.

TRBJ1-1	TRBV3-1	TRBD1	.	CASSQADRVGTEAFF	TGTGCCAGCAGCCAAGCCGACAGGGTGGGCACTGAAGCTTTCTTT
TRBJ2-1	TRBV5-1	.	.	CASSLFEEQFF	TGCGCCAGCAGCTTGTTTGAAGAGCAGTTCTTC
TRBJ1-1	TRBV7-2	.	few	CASSSNRDEAFF	TGTGCCAGCAGCTCGAACAGGGACGAAGCTTTCTTT
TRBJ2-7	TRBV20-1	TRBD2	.	CSARRTSGISYEQYF	TGCAGTGCCCGCAGGACTAGCGGGATCTCCTACGAGCAGTACTTC
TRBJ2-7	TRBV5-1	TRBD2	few	CASSFIAGARDEQYF	TGCGCCAGCAGCTTCATAGCGGGAGCCAGGGATGAGCAGTACTTC
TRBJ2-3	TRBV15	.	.	CATSTRAGDTQYF	TGTGCCACCAGCACCAGGGCCGGAGATACGCAGTATTTT
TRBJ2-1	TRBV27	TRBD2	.	CASSFLAGAQTEQFF	TGTGCCAGCAGTTTTCTAGCGGGAGCCCAAACCGAGCAGTTCTTC
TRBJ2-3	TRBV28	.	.	CASSYVDGTDTQYF	TGTGCCAGCAGTTATGTAGACGGCACAGATACGCAGTATTTT
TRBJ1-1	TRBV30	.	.	CAWSSSGNTEAFF	TGTGCCTGGAGTTCCAGTGGGAACACTGAAGCTTTCTTT
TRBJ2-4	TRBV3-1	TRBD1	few	CASSQGSGGKNIQYF	TGTGCCAGCAGCCAGGGATCAGGGGGCAAAAACATTCAGTACTTC
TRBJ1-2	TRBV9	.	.	CASSVVGQGYGYTF	TGTGCCAGCAGCGTAGTCGGGCAGGGTTATGGCTACACCTTC
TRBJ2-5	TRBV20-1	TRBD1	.	CSAENRDRGFNEQYF	TGCAGTGCCGAAAACCGGGACAGGGGATTCAATGAGCAGTACTTC
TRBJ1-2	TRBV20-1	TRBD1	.	CSASRDRGLYGYTF	TGCAGTGCTAGTCGGGACAGGGGGCTTTATGGCTACACCTTC
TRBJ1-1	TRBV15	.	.	CATSRDVGVRDTEAFF	TGTGCCACCAGCAGAGATGTGGGGGTCCGGGACACTGAAGCTTTCTTT
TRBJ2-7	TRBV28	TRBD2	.	CASSPGLGRSYEQYF	TGTGCCAGCAGTCCCGGACTAGGTAGATCCTACGAGCAGTACTTC
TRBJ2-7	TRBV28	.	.	CASSSLLRTASYEQYF	TGTGCCAGCAGCTCTCTACTTCGGACAGCCTCCTACGAGCAGTACTTC
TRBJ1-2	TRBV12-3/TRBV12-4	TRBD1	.	CASSGSPTGIGYTF	TGTGCCAGCAGTGGGTCTCCGACAGGGATCGGCTACACCTTC
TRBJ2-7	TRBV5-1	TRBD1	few	CASSSDGTAYEQYF	TGCGCCAGCAGTTCCGACGGGACAGCTTACGAGCAGTACTTC
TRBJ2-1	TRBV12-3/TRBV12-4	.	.	CASSTYDEQFF	TGTGCCAGCAGTACCTACGATGAGCAGTTCTTC
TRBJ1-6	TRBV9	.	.	CASSLGTGGTPLHF	TGTGCCAGCAGCCTCGGGACGGGGGGAACACCCCTCCACTTT